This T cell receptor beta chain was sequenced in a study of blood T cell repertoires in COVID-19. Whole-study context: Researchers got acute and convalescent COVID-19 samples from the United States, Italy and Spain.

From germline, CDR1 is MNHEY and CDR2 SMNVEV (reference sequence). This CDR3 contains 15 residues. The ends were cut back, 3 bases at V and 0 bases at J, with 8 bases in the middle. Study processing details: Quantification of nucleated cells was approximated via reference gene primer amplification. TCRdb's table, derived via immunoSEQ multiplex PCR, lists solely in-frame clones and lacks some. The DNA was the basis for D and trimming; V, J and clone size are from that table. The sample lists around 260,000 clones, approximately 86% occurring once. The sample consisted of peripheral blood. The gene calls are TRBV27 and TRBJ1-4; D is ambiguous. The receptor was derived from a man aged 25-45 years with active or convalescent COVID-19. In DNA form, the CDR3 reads TGTGCCAGCAGTTTGAGCCTTGCAACTAATGAAAAACTGTTTTTT. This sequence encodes CASSLSLATNEKLFF. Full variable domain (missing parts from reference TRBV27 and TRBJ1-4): EAQVTQNPRYLITVTGKKLTVTCSQNMNHEYMSWYRQDPGLGLRQIYYSMNVEVTDKGDVPEGYKVSRKEKRNFPLILESPSPNQTSLYFCASSLSLATNEKLFFGSGTQLSVL.